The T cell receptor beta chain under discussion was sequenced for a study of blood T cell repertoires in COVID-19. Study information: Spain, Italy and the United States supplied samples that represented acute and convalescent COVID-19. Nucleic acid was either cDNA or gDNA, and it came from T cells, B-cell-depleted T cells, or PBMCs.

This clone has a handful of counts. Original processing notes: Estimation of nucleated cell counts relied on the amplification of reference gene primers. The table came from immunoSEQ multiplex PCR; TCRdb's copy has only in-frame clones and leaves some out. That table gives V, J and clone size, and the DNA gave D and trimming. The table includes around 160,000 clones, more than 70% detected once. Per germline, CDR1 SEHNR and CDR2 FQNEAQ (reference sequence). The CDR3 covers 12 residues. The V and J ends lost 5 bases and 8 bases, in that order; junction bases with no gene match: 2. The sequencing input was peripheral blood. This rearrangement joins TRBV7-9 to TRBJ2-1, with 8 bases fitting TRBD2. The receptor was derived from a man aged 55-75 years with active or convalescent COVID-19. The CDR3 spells CASSRAGDEQFF. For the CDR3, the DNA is TGTGCCAGCAGCCGAGCGGGAGATGAGCAGTTCTTC.